This T cell receptor beta chain was sequenced for a study of CD8 T cells in Susac syndrome. CDR1 SGHVS and CDR2 FQNEAQ come from the germline V gene. Between the trimmed V and J ends, which lost 5 bases and 2 bases, there was a span of 18 bases. The length of the CDR3 is 16 residues. While CD8+ and CD4+ T cells were isolated negatively, TEMRA cells were enriched by FACS. cDNA came from 0.5 to 1 ug RNA primed by random hexamers. Amplification of TCR beta CDR3 used immunoSEQ multiplex PCR across 54 Vbeta and 13 Jbeta. MiXCR, applied by TCRdb to the immunoSEQ multiplex PCR reads, yields one record per CDR3 protein. Of approximately 130,000 distinct CDR3 sequences in the sample, roughly 92% were seen once.

V is TRBV7-8 and J is TRBJ1-2, with TRBD1 as a possible D gene (5 bases). The TCR was taken from a human donor in good health. Sample: CD4+ T cells from PBMCs. CDR3 loop: CASSPRGEGKNYGYTF. The CDR3 DNA reads as TGTGCCAGCAGCCCCCGGGGGGAGGGAAAGAACTATGGCTACACCTTC.